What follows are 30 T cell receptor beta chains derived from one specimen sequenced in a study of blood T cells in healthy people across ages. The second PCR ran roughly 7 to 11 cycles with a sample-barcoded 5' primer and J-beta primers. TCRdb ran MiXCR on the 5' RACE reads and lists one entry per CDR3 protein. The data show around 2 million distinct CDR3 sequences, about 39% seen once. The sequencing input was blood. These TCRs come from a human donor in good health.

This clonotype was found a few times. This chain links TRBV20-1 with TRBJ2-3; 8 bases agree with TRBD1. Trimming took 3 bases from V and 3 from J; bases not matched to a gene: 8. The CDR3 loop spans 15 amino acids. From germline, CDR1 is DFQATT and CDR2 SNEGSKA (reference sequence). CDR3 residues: CSASARTGRTDTQYF. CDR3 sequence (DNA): TGCAGTGCTAGTGCCCGGACAGGGCGAACAGATACGCAGTATTTT.

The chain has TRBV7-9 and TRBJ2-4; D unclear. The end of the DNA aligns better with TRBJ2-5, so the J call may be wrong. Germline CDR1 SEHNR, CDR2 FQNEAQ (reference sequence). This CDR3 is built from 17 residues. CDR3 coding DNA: TGTGCCAGCAGCCTCCCCCGGGTAAGGGCTGGAGAAGAGACCCAGTACTTC. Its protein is CASSLPRVRAGEETQYF.

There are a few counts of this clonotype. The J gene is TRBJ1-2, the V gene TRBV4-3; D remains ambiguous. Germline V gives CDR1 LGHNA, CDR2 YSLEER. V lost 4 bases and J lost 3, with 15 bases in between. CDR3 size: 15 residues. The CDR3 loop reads CASSLRWKEDYGYTF. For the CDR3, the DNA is TGCGCCAGCAGCCTGAGGTGGAAGGAGGACTATGGCTACACCTTC.

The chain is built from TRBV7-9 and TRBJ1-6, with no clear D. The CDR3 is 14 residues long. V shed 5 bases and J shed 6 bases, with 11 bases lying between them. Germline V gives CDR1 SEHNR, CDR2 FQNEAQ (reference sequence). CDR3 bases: TGTGCCAGCAGCCATCCATTCCGTAATTCACCCCTCCACTTT. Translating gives CASSHPFRNSPLHF.

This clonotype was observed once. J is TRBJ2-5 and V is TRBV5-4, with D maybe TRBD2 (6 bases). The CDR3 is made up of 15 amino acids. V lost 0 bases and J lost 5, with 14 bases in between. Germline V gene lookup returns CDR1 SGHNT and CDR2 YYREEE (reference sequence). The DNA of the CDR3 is TGTGCCAGCAGCTTGGAAGGGGCCGCGGGGGAGACCCAGTACTTC. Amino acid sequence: CASSLEGAAGETQYF. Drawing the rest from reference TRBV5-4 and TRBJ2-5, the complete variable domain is ETGVTQSPTHLIKTRGQQVTLRCSSQSGHNTVSWYQQALGQGPQFIFQYYREEENGRGNFPPRFSGLQFPNYSSELNVNALELDDSALYLCASSLEGAAGETQYFGPGTRLLVL.

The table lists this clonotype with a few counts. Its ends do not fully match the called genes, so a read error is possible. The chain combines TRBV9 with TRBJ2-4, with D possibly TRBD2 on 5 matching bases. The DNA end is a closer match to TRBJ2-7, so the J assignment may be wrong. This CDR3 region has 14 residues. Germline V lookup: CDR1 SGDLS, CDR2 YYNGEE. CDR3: CASSGTSGSCEQYF. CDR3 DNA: TGTGCCAGCAGCGGAACGTCGGGGTCCTGCGAGCAGTACTTC.

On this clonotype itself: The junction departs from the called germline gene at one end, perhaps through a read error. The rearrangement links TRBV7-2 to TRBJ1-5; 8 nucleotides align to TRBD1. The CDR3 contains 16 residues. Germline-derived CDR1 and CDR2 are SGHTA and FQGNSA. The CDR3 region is CAGSLAGTGYNQPQHF. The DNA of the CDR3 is TGTGCCGGCAGCCTTGCCGGGACAGGCTACAATCAGCCCCAGCATTTT.

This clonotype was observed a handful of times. As DNA, the CDR3 is TGCGCCAGCAGCCAATCGACAGGGGCCGATCAGCCCCAGCATTTT. Translation: CASSQSTGADQPQHF. The chain has TRBV5-1 and TRBJ1-5, with TRBD1 matching 8 bases. The V segment lost 4 bases and the J segment 5 bases; nucleotides outside the gene matches: 8. CDR1 SGHRS and CDR2 YFSETQ come from the germline V gene. The CDR3 is 15 residues long.

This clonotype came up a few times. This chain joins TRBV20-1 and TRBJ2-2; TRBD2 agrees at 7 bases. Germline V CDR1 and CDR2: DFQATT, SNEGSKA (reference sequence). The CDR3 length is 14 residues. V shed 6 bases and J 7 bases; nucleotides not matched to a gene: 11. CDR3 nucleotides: TGCAGTGCCGCCGAGGGAGGGGTTATCGGGGAGCTGTTTTTT. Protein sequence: CSAAEGGVIGELFF.

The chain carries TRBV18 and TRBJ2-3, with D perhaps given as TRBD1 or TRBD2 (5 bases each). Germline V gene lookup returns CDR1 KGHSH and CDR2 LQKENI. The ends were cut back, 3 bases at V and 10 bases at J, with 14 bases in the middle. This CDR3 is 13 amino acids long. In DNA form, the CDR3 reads TGTGCCAGCTCACCGGCCGGGGACCGGGCGCAGTATTTT. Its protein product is CASSPAGDRAQYF.

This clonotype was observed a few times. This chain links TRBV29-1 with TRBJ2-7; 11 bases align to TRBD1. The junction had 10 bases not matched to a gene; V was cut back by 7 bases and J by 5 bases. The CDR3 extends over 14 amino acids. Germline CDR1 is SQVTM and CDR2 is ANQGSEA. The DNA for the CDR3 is TGCAGCGCTGGTGCCGGGACAGGGGGGGACGAGCAGTACTTC. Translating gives CSAGAGTGGDEQYF.

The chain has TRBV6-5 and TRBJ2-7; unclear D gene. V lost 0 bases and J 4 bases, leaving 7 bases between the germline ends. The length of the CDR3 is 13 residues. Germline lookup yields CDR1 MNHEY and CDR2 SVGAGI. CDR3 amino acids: CASSYSIGYEQYF. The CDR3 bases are TGTGCCAGCAGTTACTCGATCGGATACGAGCAGTACTTC.

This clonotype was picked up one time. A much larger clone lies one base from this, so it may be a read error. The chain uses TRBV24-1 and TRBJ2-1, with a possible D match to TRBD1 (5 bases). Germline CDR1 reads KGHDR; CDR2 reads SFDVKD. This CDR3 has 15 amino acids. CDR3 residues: CATSDQGSSNNEQFF. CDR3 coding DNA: TGTGCCACCAGTGATCAGGGATCCTCCAACAATGAGCAGTTCTTC.

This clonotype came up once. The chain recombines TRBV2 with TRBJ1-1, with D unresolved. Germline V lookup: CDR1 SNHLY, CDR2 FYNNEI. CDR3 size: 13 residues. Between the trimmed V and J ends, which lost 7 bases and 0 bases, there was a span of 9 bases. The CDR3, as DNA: TGTGCCAGCATTGGGCAGTTGAACACTGAAGCTTTCTTT. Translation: CASIGQLNTEAFF.

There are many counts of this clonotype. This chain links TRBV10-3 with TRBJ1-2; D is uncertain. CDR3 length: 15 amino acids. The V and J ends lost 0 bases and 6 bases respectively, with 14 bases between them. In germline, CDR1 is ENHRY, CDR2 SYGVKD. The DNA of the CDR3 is TGTGCCATCAGTGAGTCGAGGGAATCCCAGAATGGCTACACCTTC. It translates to CAISESRESQNGYTF.

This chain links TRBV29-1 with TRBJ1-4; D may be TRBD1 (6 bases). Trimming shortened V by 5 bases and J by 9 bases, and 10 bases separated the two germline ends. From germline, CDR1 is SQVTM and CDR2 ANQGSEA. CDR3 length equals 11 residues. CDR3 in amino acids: CSVSRGQKLFF. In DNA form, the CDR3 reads TGCAGCGTTTCCAGGGGTCAAAAACTGTTTTTT.

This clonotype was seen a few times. The CDR3 region has the DNA TGTGCCAGCAATCCTGACCCTACGGGACAGGGGGTAGGGGCCAACGTCCTGACTTTC. Translation gives CASNPDPTGQGVGANVLTF. The chain couples TRBV6-1 to TRBJ2-6, with 11 nucleotides matching TRBD1. The germline gives CDR1 MNHNS, CDR2 SASEGT. The CDR3 contains 19 residues. The ends lost 7 bases at V and 4 bases at J; junction bases unmatched: 15.

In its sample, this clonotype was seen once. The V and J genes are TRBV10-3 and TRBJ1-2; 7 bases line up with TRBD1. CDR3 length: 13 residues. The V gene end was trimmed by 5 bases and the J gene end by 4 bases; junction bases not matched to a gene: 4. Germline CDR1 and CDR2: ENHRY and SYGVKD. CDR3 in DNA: TGTGCCATCAGTAACAGGGGCAGCTATGGCTACACCTTC. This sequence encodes CAISNRGSYGYTF.

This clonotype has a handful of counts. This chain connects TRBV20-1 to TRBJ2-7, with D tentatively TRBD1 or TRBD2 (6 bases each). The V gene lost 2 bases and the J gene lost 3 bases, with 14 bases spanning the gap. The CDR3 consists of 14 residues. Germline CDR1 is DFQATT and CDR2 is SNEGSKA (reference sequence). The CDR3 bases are TGCAGTGCTAGAAGGGGGGACGGAGTCTACGAGCAGTACTTC. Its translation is CSARRGDGVYEQYF.

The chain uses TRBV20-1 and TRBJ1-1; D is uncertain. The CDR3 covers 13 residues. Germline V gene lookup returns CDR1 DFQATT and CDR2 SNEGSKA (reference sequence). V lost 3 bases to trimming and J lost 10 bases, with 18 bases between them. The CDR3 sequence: CSARPGGISRAFF. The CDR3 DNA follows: TGCAGTGCTAGGCCCGGTGGAATATCCCGAGCTTTCTTT.

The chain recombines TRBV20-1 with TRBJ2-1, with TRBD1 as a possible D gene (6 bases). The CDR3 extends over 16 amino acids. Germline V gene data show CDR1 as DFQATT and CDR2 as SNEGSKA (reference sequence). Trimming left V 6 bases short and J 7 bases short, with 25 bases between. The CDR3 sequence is CSAHRVVRGRGNEQFF. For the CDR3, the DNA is TGCAGTGCCCACCGAGTCGTCAGGGGCCGAGGAAATGAGCAGTTCTTC.

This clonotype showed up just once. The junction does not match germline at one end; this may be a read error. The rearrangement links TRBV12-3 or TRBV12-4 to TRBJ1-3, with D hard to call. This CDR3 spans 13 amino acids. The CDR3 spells CASSTSGGDTRYF. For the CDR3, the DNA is TGTGCCAGCAGTACTAGCGGTGGAGACACCAGATATTTT.

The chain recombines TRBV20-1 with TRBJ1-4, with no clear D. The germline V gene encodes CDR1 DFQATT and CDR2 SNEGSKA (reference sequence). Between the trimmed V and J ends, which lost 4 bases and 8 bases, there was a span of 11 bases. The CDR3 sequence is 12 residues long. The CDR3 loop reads CSAIGGGEKLFF. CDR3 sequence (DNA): TGCAGTGCTATAGGTGGTGGGGAAAAACTGTTTTTT.

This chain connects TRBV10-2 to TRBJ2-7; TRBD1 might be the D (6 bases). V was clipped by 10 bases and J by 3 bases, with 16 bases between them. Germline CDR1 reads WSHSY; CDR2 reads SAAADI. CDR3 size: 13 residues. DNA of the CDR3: TGCGCCACATGGACAGACTTTGACTACGAGCAGTACTTC. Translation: CATWTDFDYEQYF.

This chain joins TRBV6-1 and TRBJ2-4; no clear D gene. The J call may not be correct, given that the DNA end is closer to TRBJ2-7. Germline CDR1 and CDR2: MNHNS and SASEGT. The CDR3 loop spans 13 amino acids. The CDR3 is CASNPRTTYEQYF. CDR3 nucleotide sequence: TGTGCCAGCAACCCCAGGACGACATACGAGCAGTACTTC.

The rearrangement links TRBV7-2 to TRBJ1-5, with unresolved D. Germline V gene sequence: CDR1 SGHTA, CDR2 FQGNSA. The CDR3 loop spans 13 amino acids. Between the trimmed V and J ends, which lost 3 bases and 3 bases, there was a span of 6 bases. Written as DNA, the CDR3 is TGTGCCAGCAGCTTTTGGATCAATCAGCCCCAGCATTTT. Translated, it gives CASSFWINQPQHF.

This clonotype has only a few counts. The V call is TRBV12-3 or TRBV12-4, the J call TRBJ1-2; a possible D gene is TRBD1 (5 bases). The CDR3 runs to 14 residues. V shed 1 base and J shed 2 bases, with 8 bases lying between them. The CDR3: CASSLDTGNYGYTF. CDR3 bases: TGTGCCAGCAGTTTAGACACAGGCAACTATGGCTACACCTTC.

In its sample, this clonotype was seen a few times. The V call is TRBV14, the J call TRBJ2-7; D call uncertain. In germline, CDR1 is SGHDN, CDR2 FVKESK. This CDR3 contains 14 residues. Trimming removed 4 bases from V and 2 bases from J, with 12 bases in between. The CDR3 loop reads CASSLRRSPYEQYF. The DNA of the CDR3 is TGTGCCAGCAGCCTCCGGCGGAGCCCCTACGAGCAGTACTTC.

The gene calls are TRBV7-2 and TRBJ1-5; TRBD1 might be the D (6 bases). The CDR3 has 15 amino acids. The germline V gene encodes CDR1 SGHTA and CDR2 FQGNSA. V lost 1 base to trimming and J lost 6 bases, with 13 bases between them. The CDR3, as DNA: TGTGCCAGCAGCTTAGTGGGGGGAGGGGGTCAGCCCCAGCATTTT. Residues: CASSLVGGGGQPQHF.

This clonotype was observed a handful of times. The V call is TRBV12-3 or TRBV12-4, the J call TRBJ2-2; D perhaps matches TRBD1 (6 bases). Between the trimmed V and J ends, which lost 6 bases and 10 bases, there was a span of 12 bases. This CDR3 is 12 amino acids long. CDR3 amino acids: CASRPQGMELFF. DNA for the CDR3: TGTGCCAGCAGGCCACAGGGCATGGAGCTGTTTTTT.